The entry that follows covers one TCR beta chain sequence. These data come from a study of blood T cell repertoires in COVID-19. Overall study context: COVID-19 samples collected from the United States, Italy and Spain covered acute and convalescent phases.

Clones were sequenced by immunoSEQ multiplex PCR, and TCRdb holds only the in-frame ones, with some missing. This table has about 98,000 clones, roughly 86% appearing once. CDR3 length: 15 residues. V lost 1 base and J lost 5, with 14 bases in between. Germline V gene sequence: CDR1 SGHDN, CDR2 FVKESK. The genes are TRBV14 and TRBJ1-2; no definite D call. This receptor was obtained from a man aged 45 to 65 with acute or convalescent COVID-19. Sequencing used peripheral blood. The CDR3 coding sequence is TGTGCCAGCAGCCAAGTTGTTGGTGCGAATTATGGCTACACCTTC. Translation: CASSQVVGANYGYTF.